Below, 7 T cell receptor beta chains from the same sample are listed, as sequenced in a study of blood T cells in healthy people across ages. A second PCR of about 6 to 11 cycles used a sample-barcoded 5' primer and a J-beta primer mix. TCRdb itself ran the 5' RACE reads through MiXCR, one entry per CDR3 protein. The sample contains about 680,000 distinct CDR3 sequences, about 52% of which appear only once. Sequenced: blood. These receptors were collected from a woman aged 55 to 70 in good health.

The rearrangement links TRBV20-1 to TRBJ2-1; 11 bases are a match to TRBD2. From germline, CDR1 is DFQATT and CDR2 SNEGSKA (reference sequence). Trimming removed 8 bases from V and 4 bases from J; junction bases left unmatched: 10. This CDR3 is 15 amino acids long. The CDR3 DNA follows: TGCAGTACCCCTACCGGGACTAGCGGTTACAATGAGCAGTTCTTC. Residues: CSTPTGTSGYNEQFF.

The genes are TRBV2 and TRBJ2-7; 12 bases align to TRBD2. The CDR3 consists of 14 residues. In germline, CDR1 is SNHLY, CDR2 FYNNEI. Trimming cost V 7 bases and J 6 bases; bases outside gene matches: 7. The CDR3 here is CASTGGLAGREQYF. CDR3 nucleotides: TGTGCCAGCACGGGGGGACTAGCGGGTCGCGAGCAGTACTTC.

The rearrangement joins TRBV7-9 to TRBJ2-1; 8 positions agree with TRBD2. Germline CDR1 and CDR2: SEHNR and FQNEAQ (reference sequence). The CDR3 spans 18 residues. V lost 2 bases, J lost 1 base, and 10 bases stayed unmatched. CDR3 residues: CASSLRPAGVGSYNEQFF. The CDR3 DNA sequence: TGTGCCAGCAGCTTACGACCAGCGGGAGTTGGTTCCTACAATGAGCAGTTCTTC.

This clonotype appeared a single time. The V and J genes are TRBV9 and TRBJ2-7; 7 bases align to TRBD2. Germline V gene data show CDR1 as SGDLS and CDR2 as YYNGEE. The CDR3 loop spans 12 amino acids. V trimming: 3 bases; J trimming: 3 bases; junction bases outside the gene matches: 0. CDR3 sequence reads: CASSGDYYEQYF. The CDR3 DNA reads as TGTGCCAGCAGCGGGGACTACTACGAGCAGTACTTC.

The V and J genes are TRBV2 and TRBJ2-7; either TRBD1 or TRBD2 may supply D (6 bases each). Germline lookup yields CDR1 SNHLY and CDR2 FYNNEI. The germline V and J ends were trimmed by 1 base and 2 bases, with 9 bases remaining between them. This CDR3 spans 14 amino acids. The DNA of the CDR3 is TGTGCCAGCAGTGAAGGAAGGGGGGCCTACGAGCAGTACTTC. Its translation: CASSEGRGAYEQYF.

This sequence joins TRBV20-1 and TRBJ2-6; no reliable D call. This CDR3 is built from 15 residues. The V gene lost 1 base and the J gene lost 7 bases, with 14 bases spanning the gap. Germline lookup yields CDR1 DFQATT and CDR2 SNEGSKA (reference sequence). For the CDR3, the DNA is TGCAGTGCTAGAGGGGGTACAAATACTGCCAACGTCCTGACTTTC. Amino acids: CSARGGTNTANVLTF.

A single count supports this clonotype. This chain links TRBV20-1 with TRBJ2-2, with D tentatively TRBD2 (6 bases). Germline CDR1 is DFQATT and CDR2 is SNEGSKA (reference sequence). The CDR3 is made up of 15 amino acids. V lost 2 bases and J lost 2, with 12 bases in between. DNA of the CDR3: TGCAGTGCTAGACCACTAGCAGACAACACCGGGGAGCTGTTTTTT. The encoded protein is CSARPLADNTGELFF.